The 3 T cell receptor beta chains listed next were all sequenced from one sample in a study of cytomegalovirus exposure and HLA in healthy donors. In the PCR, 60 Vbeta and 13 Jbeta primers were used. TCRdb's copy holds only in-frame clones and misses some; the assay was immunoSEQ multiplex PCR. The table records approximately 150,000 clones, roughly 77% of them present only once. The specimen was PBMCs. These receptors originate from a young man in good health and CMV-seropositive.

This clone has more than one count but fewer than ten. V usage is TRBV4-1 and J usage is TRBJ2-7; TRBD2 matches 10 bases. Germline CDR1 MGHRA, CDR2 YSYEKL. CDR3 length: 15 residues. The ends lost 5 bases at V and 3 bases at J; junction bases unmatched: 7. The DNA for the CDR3 is TGCGCCAGCAGCTACAAAGCGGGAGGGGTCTACGAGCAGTACTTC. Translated: CASSYKAGGVYEQYF.

The table lists this clone with a few counts. The J gene is TRBJ2-5, the V gene TRBV2; 14 bases are a match to TRBD2. J gave up 11 bases and V 10 bases, and 3 bases lay outside the gene matches. Germline V gene lookup returns CDR1 SNHLY and CDR2 FYNNEI. The CDR3 contains 11 residues. The CDR3 spells CAMGLAGEQYF. Written as DNA, the CDR3 is TGTGCCATGGGACTAGCGGGAGAGCAGTACTTC.

The CDR3 sequence: CASSVPGGTGANVLTF. The CDR3 DNA is TGTGCCAGCAGTGTTCCAGGGGGCACTGGGGCCAACGTCCTGACTTTC. The chain is built from TRBV25-1 and TRBJ2-6; 8 nucleotides match TRBD1. V shed 4 bases and J 2 bases; nucleotides not matched to a gene: 4. The germline V gene encodes CDR1 MGHDK and CDR2 SYGVNS. The CDR3 spans 16 residues.